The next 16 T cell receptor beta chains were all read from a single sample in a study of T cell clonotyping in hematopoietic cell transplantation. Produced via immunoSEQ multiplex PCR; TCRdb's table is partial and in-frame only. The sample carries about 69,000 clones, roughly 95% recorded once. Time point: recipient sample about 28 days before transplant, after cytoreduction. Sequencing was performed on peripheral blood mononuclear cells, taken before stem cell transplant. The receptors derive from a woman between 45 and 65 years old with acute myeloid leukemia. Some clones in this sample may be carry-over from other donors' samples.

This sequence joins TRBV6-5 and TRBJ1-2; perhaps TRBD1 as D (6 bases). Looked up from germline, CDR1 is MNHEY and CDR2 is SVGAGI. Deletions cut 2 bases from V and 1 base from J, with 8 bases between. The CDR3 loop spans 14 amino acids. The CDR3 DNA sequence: TGTGCCAGCAGTTACACACAGGGTAACTATGGCTACACCTTC. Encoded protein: CASSYTQGNYGYTF.

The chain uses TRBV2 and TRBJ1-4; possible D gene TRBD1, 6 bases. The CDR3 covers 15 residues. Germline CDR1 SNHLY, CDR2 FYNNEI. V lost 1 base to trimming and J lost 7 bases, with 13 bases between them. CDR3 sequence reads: CASSEEGGRGEKLFF. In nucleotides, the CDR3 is TGTGCCAGCAGTGAAGAGGGGGGGCGCGGTGAAAAACTGTTTTTT.

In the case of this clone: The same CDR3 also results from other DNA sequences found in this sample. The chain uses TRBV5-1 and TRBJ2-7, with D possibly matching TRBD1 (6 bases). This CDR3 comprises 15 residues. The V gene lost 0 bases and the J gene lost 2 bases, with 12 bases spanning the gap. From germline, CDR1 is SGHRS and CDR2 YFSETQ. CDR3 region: CASSLGQGQTYEQYF. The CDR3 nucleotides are TGCGCCAGCAGCTTGGGTCAGGGGCAGACCTACGAGCAGTACTTC. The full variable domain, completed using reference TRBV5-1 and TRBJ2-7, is KAGVTQTPRYLIKTRGQQVTLSCSPISGHRSVSWYQQTPGQGLQFLFEYFSETQRNKGNFPGRFSGRQFSNSRSEMNVSTLELGDSALYLCASSLGQGQTYEQYFGPGTRLTVT.

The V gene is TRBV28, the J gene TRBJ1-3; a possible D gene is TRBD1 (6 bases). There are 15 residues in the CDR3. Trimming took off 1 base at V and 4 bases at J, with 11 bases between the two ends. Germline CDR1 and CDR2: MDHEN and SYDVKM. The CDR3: CASSLLGASGNTIYF. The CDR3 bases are TGTGCCAGCAGTTTATTGGGGGCGTCGGGAAACACCATATATTTT.

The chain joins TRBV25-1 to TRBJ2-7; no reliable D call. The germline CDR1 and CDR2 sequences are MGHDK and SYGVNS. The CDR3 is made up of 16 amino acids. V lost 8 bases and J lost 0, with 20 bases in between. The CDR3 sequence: CASHPLGYFHSYEQYF. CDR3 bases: TGTGCCAGCCACCCCTTGGGGTATTTTCACTCCTACGAGCAGTACTTC.

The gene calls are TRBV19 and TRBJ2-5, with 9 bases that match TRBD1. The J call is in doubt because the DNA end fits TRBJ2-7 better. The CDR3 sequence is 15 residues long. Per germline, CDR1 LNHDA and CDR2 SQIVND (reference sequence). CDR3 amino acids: CASSPWTGDSYEQYF. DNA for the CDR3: TGTGCCAGTAGTCCGTGGACAGGGGACTCCTACGAGCAGTACTTC.

In DNA, the CDR3 is TGTGCCAGCACGACAGGGTCGGCATGGCTGCGGGACGAGCAGTACTTC. The encoded protein is CASTTGSAWLRDEQYF. This chain uses TRBV14 with TRBJ2-7; TRBD1 matches at 7 bases. V was clipped by 7 bases and J by 5 bases; unmatched bases: 17. CDR1 SGHDN and CDR2 FVKESK come from the germline V gene. This CDR3 region has 16 residues.

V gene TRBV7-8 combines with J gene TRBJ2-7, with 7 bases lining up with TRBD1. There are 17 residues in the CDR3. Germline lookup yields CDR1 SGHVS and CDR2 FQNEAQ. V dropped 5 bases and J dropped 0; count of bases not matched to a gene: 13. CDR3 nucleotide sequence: TGTGCCAGCAGCCCGGACAGGTTTACCCGATCCTCCTACGAGCAGTACTTC. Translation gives CASSPDRFTRSSYEQYF.

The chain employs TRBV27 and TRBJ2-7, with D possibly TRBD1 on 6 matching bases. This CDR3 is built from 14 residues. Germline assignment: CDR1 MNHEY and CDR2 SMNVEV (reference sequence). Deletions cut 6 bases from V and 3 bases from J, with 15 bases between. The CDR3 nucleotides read TGTGCCAGCAGAGAGACTGGGGGCTTCTACGAGCAGTACTTC. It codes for CASRETGGFYEQYF.

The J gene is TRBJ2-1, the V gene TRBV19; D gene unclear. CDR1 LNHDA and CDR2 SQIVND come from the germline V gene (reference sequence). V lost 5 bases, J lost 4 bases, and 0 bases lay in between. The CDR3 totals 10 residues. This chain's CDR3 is CASSYNEQFF. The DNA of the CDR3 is TGTGCCAGTAGTTACAATGAGCAGTTCTTC.

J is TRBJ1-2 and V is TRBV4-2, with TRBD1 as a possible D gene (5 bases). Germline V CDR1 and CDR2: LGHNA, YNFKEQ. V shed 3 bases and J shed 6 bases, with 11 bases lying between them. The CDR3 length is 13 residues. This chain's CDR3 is CASSHRDFDGYTF. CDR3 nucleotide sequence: TGTGCCAGCAGCCATAGGGACTTTGATGGCTACACCTTC.

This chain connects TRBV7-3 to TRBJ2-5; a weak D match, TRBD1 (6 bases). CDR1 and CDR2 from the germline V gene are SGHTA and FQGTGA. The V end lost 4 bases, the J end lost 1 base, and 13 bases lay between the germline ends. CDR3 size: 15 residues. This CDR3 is CASSYNGQTQETQYF. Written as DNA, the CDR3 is TGTGCCAGCAGCTACAATGGACAGACCCAAGAGACCCAGTACTTC.

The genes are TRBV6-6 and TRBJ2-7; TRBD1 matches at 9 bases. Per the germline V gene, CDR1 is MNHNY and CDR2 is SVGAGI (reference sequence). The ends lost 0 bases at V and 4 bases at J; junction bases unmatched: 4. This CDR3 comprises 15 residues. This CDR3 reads CASSYSTGQGYEQYF. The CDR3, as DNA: TGTGCCAGCAGTTACTCCACCGGACAGGGGTACGAGCAGTACTTC.

CDR3 coding DNA: TGTGCTAGTGGTTTGGGGTCCAGCTCTGGAAACACCATATATTTT. It yields the protein CASGLGSSSGNTIYF. The rearrangement links TRBV12-5 to TRBJ1-3; D is unresolved. Germline assignment: CDR1 LGHNT and CDR2 FRNRAP. V was pared by 1 base and J by 0 bases, with 7 bases between. The CDR3 loop spans 15 amino acids.

The CDR3 DNA sequence: TGTGCCAGTAGTATAATGGAAAAGAGCAATCAGCCCCAGCATTTT. Amino acids: CASSIMEKSNQPQHF. The gene calls are TRBV19 and TRBJ1-5; D gene unclear. CDR1 is LNHDA, CDR2 SQIVND, per germline (reference sequence). V was trimmed by 2 bases and J by 1 base, leaving 9 bases between them. This CDR3 region has 15 residues.

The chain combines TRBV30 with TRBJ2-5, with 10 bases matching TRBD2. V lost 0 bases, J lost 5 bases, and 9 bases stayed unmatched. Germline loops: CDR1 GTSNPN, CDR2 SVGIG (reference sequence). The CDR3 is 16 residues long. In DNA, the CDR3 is TGTGCCTGGAGTGTGGGCCTAGCGGGGGCCGGGGAGACCCAGTACTTC. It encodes CAWSVGLAGAGETQYF. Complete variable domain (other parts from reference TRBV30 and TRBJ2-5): SQTIHQWPATLVQPVGSPLSLECTVEGTSNPNLYWYRQAAGRGLQLLFYSVGIGQISSEVPQNLSASRPQDRQFILSSKKLLLSDSGFYLCAWSVGLAGAGETQYFGPGTRLLVL.